This entry lists 21 T cell receptor beta chains sequenced from one sample in a study of blood T cell repertoires in COVID-19. Profiled with immunoSEQ multiplex PCR; TCRdb holds only in-frame clones, not every one. Of under 200,000 clones in the sample, approximately 90% are singletons; the top ten hold 20% to 30%. The sequenced material came from peripheral blood. All receptors derive from a man in his sixties with acute or convalescent COVID-19.

The V and J genes are TRBV7-2 and TRBJ2-7; 12 positions match TRBD1. Germline loops: CDR1 SGHTA, CDR2 FQGNSA. The ends lost 5 bases at V and 3 bases at J; junction bases unmatched: 14. The CDR3 spans 18 residues. The CDR3 loop reads CASSLLPGQGAIFYEQYF. CDR3 nucleotide sequence: TGTGCCAGCAGCCTGCTCCCGGGACAGGGGGCGATTTTCTACGAGCAGTACTTC.

The sample holds one count of this clone. The gene calls are TRBV12-5 and TRBJ1-2, with D possibly being TRBD1 (6 bases). This CDR3 region has 13 residues. V lost 1 base and J lost 5, with 8 bases in between. The germline CDR1 and CDR2 sequences are LGHNT and FRNRAP. The CDR3 bases are TGTGCTAGTGGTTTGGCGACAGGTTATGGCTACACCTTC. This gives the protein CASGLATGYGYTF.

V is TRBV7-2 and J is TRBJ2-3; TRBD1 matches at 7 bases. J lost 0 bases, V lost 4 bases, and 7 bases had no gene match. Germline assignment: CDR1 SGHTA and CDR2 FQGNSA. The CDR3 extends over 16 amino acids. The CDR3 is CASSSRQGLSTDTQYF. Written as DNA, the CDR3 is TGTGCCAGCAGCTCTCGACAGGGCCTCAGCACAGATACGCAGTATTTT.

The chain is built from TRBV2 and TRBJ2-2; TRBD1 matches at 7 bases. The CDR3 runs to 19 residues. Trimming removed 2 bases from V and 1 base from J; junction bases left unmatched: 13. CDR1 is SNHLY, CDR2 FYNNEI, per germline. The CDR3 is CASSERPLTGVGNTGELFF. The CDR3 coding sequence is TGTGCCAGCAGTGAAAGGCCTTTAACAGGGGTAGGGAACACCGGGGAGCTGTTTTTT.

The V call is TRBV6-5, the J call TRBJ1-5; 9 nucleotides match TRBD1. The CDR3 sequence is 14 residues long. Germline-derived CDR1 and CDR2 are MNHEY and SVGAGI. V dropped 5 bases and J dropped 6; count of bases not matched to a gene: 5. This CDR3 is CASSRDRAVQPQHF. In nucleotides, the CDR3 is TGTGCCAGCAGTAGGGACAGGGCGGTTCAGCCCCAGCATTTT.

This chain uses TRBV5-4 with TRBJ2-2; 8 bases are shared with TRBD2. The CDR3 is 16 residues long. V shed 2 bases and J 3 bases; nucleotides not matched to a gene: 6. Germline V CDR1 and CDR2: SGHNT, YYREEE (reference sequence). The CDR3 DNA sequence: TGTGCCAGCAGCTTTTTTGGGACTAGGGACACCGGGGAGCTGTTTTTT. It encodes CASSFFGTRDTGELFF. Variable domain in full (rest from reference TRBV5-4 and TRBJ2-2): ETGVTQSPTHLIKTRGQQVTLRCSSQSGHNTVSWYQQALGQGPQFIFQYYREEENGRGNFPPRFSGLQFPNYSSELNVNALELDDSALYLCASSFFGTRDTGELFFGEGSRLTVL.

The rearrangement links TRBV4-1 to TRBJ2-2, with 7 bases fitting TRBD2. Germline V gene sequence: CDR1 MGHRA, CDR2 YSYEKL. The ends lost 4 bases at V and 7 bases at J; junction bases unmatched: 9. The CDR3 covers 15 residues. The CDR3, as DNA: TGCGCCAGCAGCCCTACCCCCCCGGGGGGCGGGGAGCTGTTTTTT. This encodes CASSPTPPGGGELFF.

The CDR3 DNA reads TGTGCCAGCAGTCAGGGGAGTAGGACTGAAGCTTTCTTT. Translation: CASSQGSRTEAFF. The rearrangement uses TRBV27 and TRBJ1-1; tentative D call: TRBD1 (6 bases). The CDR3 totals 13 residues. Looked up from germline, CDR1 is MNHEY and CDR2 is SMNVEV (reference sequence). The V end lost 5 bases, the J end lost 5 bases, and 12 bases lay between the germline ends.

This clone showed up just once. The V call is TRBV9, the J call TRBJ2-3; D not resolved. CDR3 size: 12 residues. V dropped 3 bases and J dropped 5 bases, with 7 bases sitting between them. The germline V gene has CDR1 SGDLS and CDR2 YYNGEE. CDR3 amino acids: CASSGLGDTQYF. CDR3 nucleotides: TGTGCCAGCAGCGGGCTAGGAGATACGCAGTATTTT.

The V call is TRBV7-3, the J call TRBJ2-1; TRBD1 is a possible D gene (5 bases). Trimming stripped 6 bases from V and 3 bases from J, with 15 bases between. CDR3 length: 15 amino acids. Germline values: CDR1 SGHTA, CDR2 FQGTGA. The chain's CDR3 is CASSEPGRDYNEQFF. DNA of the CDR3: TGTGCCAGCAGTGAACCTGGCAGGGACTACAATGAGCAGTTCTTC. Using reference TRBV7-3 and TRBJ2-1 for the parts outside the CDR3, the full variable domain is GAGVSQTPSNKVTEKGKYVELRCDPISGHTALYWYRQSLGQGPEFLIYFQGTGAADDSGLPNDRFFAVRPEGSVSTLKIQRTERGDSAVYLCASSEPGRDYNEQFFGPGTRLTVL.

J is TRBJ1-2 and V is TRBV11-2; D ambiguous. The CDR3 sequence is 13 residues long. V was trimmed by 5 bases and J by 8 bases, leaving 15 bases between them. CDR1 is SGHAT, CDR2 FQNNGV, per germline. The CDR3 sequence: CASSPALSWGYTF. The DNA of the CDR3 is TGTGCCAGCAGCCCCGCTCTTAGCTGGGGCTACACCTTC.

For the CDR3, the DNA is TGTGCCAGCAGGTTACAGGGTTACACTGAAGCTTTCTTT. This translates into CASRLQGYTEAFF. The V gene is TRBV12-3 or TRBV12-4, the J gene TRBJ1-1; weak D call: TRBD1 (6 bases). V gave up 6 bases and J gave up 3 bases, with 11 bases separating them. The CDR3 length is 13 residues.

The V call is TRBV7-9, the J call TRBJ1-4, with 7 positions matching TRBD1. The J segment lost 7 bases and the V segment lost 5 bases, leaving 10 bases of the junction unmatched. CDR1 SEHNR and CDR2 FQNEAQ come from the germline V gene (reference sequence). There are 15 residues in the CDR3. CDR3 DNA sequence: TGTGCCAGCAGCCCAGAGACAGGGAGAGGTGAAAAACTGTTTTTT. Its translation is CASSPETGRGEKLFF.

This chain connects TRBV19 to TRBJ2-7, with D perhaps TRBD1 (5 bases). Trimming removed 3 bases from V and 6 bases from J, with 15 bases in between. The CDR3 totals 14 residues. Germline V gene lookup returns CDR1 LNHDA and CDR2 SQIVND (reference sequence). The CDR3 DNA reads as TGTGCCAGTAGTATCAATAGGGGTGACACCGAGCAGTACTTC. Encoded protein: CASSINRGDTEQYF. The variable domain in full, with the rest retrieved from reference TRBV19 and TRBJ2-7, is DGGITQSPKYLFRKEGQNVTLSCEQNLNHDAMYWYRQDPGQGLRLIYYSQIVNDFQKGDIAEGYSVSREKKESFPLTVTSAQKNPTAFYLCASSINRGDTEQYFGPGTRLTVT.

The CDR3: CSVEAQGGGANVLTF. Written as DNA, the CDR3 is TGCAGCGTTGAAGCGCAGGGCGGTGGGGCCAACGTCCTGACTTTC. The J gene is TRBJ2-6, the V gene TRBV29-1, with TRBD1 as a possible D gene (5 bases). The V gene's germline CDR1 is SQVTM and CDR2 ANQGSEA. V was clipped by 1 base and J by 3 bases, with 10 bases between them. The CDR3 has 15 residues.

The V and J genes are TRBV5-1 and TRBJ2-2, with TRBD1 matching 7 bases. The CDR3 is 15 amino acids. Germline CDR1 SGHRS, CDR2 YFSETQ. V gave up 4 bases and J gave up 6 bases; unmatched junction bases: 9. The CDR3 reads CASSPKQGTAGELFF. The CDR3 bases are TGCGCCAGCAGCCCAAAACAGGGGACCGCCGGGGAGCTGTTTTTT.

The chain carries TRBV5-1 and TRBJ1-2, with a tentative D call TRBD1 (6 bases). V was pared by 5 bases and J by 4 bases, with 18 bases between. This CDR3 is 15 amino acids long. In germline, CDR1 is SGHRS, CDR2 YFSETQ. CDR3: CASRQAYRGIYGYTF. CDR3 nucleotide sequence: TGCGCCAGCAGACAGGCCTATAGGGGGATCTATGGCTACACCTTC.

The genes are TRBV2 and TRBJ2-4; D remains ambiguous. Germline assignment: CDR1 SNHLY and CDR2 FYNNEI. V lost 5 bases and J 8 bases, leaving 10 bases between the germline ends. This CDR3 has 12 amino acids. The CDR3: CASSSLEDIQYF. CDR3 DNA sequence: TGTGCCAGCAGTAGCCTAGAGGACATTCAGTACTTC.

The DNA of the CDR3 is TGTGCCAGCAGCGTAGGTGACAGGGGCCCTGGGATCGGGGAGCTGTTTTTT. Translation gives CASSVGDRGPGIGELFF. This chain links TRBV9 with TRBJ2-2; 8 nucleotides agree with TRBD1. This CDR3 has 17 residues. The V gene's germline CDR1 is SGDLS and CDR2 YYNGEE. The J segment lost 7 bases and the V segment lost 0 bases, leaving 11 bases of the junction unmatched.

The chain joins TRBV28 to TRBJ2-6, with a possible D match to TRBD1 (8 bases). V gave up 6 bases and J gave up 3 bases, with 15 bases separating them. The CDR3 totals 16 residues. Germline values: CDR1 MDHEN, CDR2 SYDVKM. The CDR3 sequence: CASSQTGEGGANVLTF. The CDR3 nucleotides read TGTGCCAGCAGCCAGACAGGGGAGGGTGGGGCCAACGTCCTGACTTTC.

This clone has only one observation. The chain carries TRBV19 and TRBJ2-3, with 8 bases identical to TRBD1. CDR3 length equals 14 residues. Germline V gene sequence: CDR1 LNHDA, CDR2 SQIVND (reference sequence). V was pared by 5 bases and J by 4 bases, with 5 bases of the junction left unmatched. The CDR3 DNA reads TGTGCCAGTAGTGACAGGGGATCTGCAGATACGCAGTATTTT. This encodes CASSDRGSADTQYF.